These T cell receptor beta chains were read from a single sample in a study of sequential checkpoint blockade in melanoma. The data were produced by immunoSEQ multiplex PCR, yet TCRdb's version contains in-frame clones alone and is incomplete. Here the sample spans 2,000 to 3,000 clones, 20% to 25% being singletons. Specimen: tumor tissue (inferred from file names), collected from a patient given nivolumab and ipilimumab in sequence. These receptors came from a human donor with melanoma. Both conserved end residues are part of each CDR3. Fields, in order: CDR3 DNA, CDR3 protein, D gene, J gene, clone size, V gene. The D gene is left open where the match is weak. The size of a clone is reported for some rows only, either as once, few or many, or as a class for expanded clones.

cdr3_nt: TGTGCCAGCAGCGCGGGACTAGCGGGGGGCGAGCAGTACTTC; cdr3_aa: CASSAGLAGGEQYF; d_call: TRBD2; j_call: TRBJ2-7; clone_size: medium-sized; v_call: TRBV11-3
cdr3_nt: TGTGCCAGCAGCCCCCCCCGGGCAGACCTGTATGGCTACACCTTC; cdr3_aa: CASSPPRADLYGYTF; d_call: -; j_call: TRBJ1-2; clone_size: few; v_call: TRBV11-3
cdr3_nt: TGTGCCTGGAGTCCGCTTTCGACAGGGACTTATGGCTACACCTTC; cdr3_aa: CAWSPLSTGTYGYTF; d_call: TRBD1; j_call: TRBJ1-2; clone_size: few; v_call: TRBV30
cdr3_nt: TGTGCCAGCAGTTCAGGGATCTATGGCTACACCTTC; cdr3_aa: CASSSGIYGYTF; d_call: -; j_call: TRBJ1-2; clone_size: -; v_call: TRBV28
cdr3_nt: TGTGCCAGCAGTTACGGGGTCTCGGGCCAAGAGACCCAGTACTTC; cdr3_aa: CASSYGVSGQETQYF; d_call: -; j_call: TRBJ2-5; clone_size: medium-sized; v_call: TRBV6-8
cdr3_nt: TGTGCCAGCAGCTTAGATCTACGCCAGGACACTGAAGCTTTCTTT; cdr3_aa: CASSLDLRQDTEAFF; d_call: -; j_call: TRBJ1-1; clone_size: many; v_call: TRBV11-3
cdr3_nt: TGTGCCAGCAGCTTCGCGTCGCAGGGACTTAACTATGGCTACACCTTC; cdr3_aa: CASSFASQGLNYGYTF; d_call: -; j_call: TRBJ1-2; clone_size: medium-sized; v_call: TRBV11-3
cdr3_nt: TGTGCCATCAGTACCGGGACAAACTCCTACAATGAGCAGTTCTTC; cdr3_aa: CAISTGTNSYNEQFF; d_call: -; j_call: TRBJ2-1; clone_size: -; v_call: TRBV10-3
cdr3_nt: TGTGCCAGCAGCTTATCTGGACAACCGAACACTGAAGCTTTCTTT; cdr3_aa: CASSLSGQPNTEAFF; d_call: -; j_call: TRBJ1-1; clone_size: large; v_call: TRBV11-3
cdr3_nt: TGTGCCACCAGCAGAGATCTGAGGCAGAATGGCTACACCTTC; cdr3_aa: CATSRDLRQNGYTF; d_call: -; j_call: TRBJ1-2; clone_size: -; v_call: TRBV15
cdr3_nt: TGTGCCAGCACCAACAGGGGAGGGGAGCTGTTTTTT; cdr3_aa: CASTNRGGELFF; d_call: TRBD1; j_call: TRBJ2-2; clone_size: few; v_call: TRBV12-5
cdr3_nt: TGTGCCAGCACCCCTGGCGGGGACACCTCCTACGAGCAGTACTTC; cdr3_aa: CASTPGGDTSYEQYF; d_call: -; j_call: TRBJ2-7; clone_size: medium-sized; v_call: TRBV9
cdr3_nt: TGTGCCAGCAGCTCAAGCGGGGGCTCCTCCTACGAGCAGTACTTC; cdr3_aa: CASSSSGGSSYEQYF; d_call: TRBD2; j_call: TRBJ2-7; clone_size: few; v_call: TRBV11-3
cdr3_nt: TGTGCCAGCAGCCCCCGGGGCAGGGGGTGGGGCAATGAGCAGTTCTTC; cdr3_aa: CASSPRGRGWGNEQFF; d_call: TRBD1; j_call: TRBJ2-1; clone_size: few; v_call: TRBV9
cdr3_nt: TGCAGCGTTTGGGAACCGGGACAGGGATCGAACACCGGGGAGCTGTTTTTT; cdr3_aa: CSVWEPGQGSNTGELFF; d_call: TRBD1; j_call: TRBJ2-2; clone_size: -; v_call: TRBV29-1
cdr3_nt: TGTGCCAGCAGTTTGGGGCGGGCCAAAAACATTCAGTACTTC; cdr3_aa: CASSLGRAKNIQYF; d_call: -; j_call: TRBJ2-4; clone_size: -; v_call: TRBV28
cdr3_nt: TGTGCCAGCAGTGACAGGGGGCGGAATACGCAGTATTTT; cdr3_aa: CASSDRGRNTQYF; d_call: TRBD1; j_call: TRBJ2-3; clone_size: medium-sized; v_call: TRBV28
cdr3_nt: TGTGCCAGCACACAGCGGGCTACTAGCACAGATACGCAGTATTTT; cdr3_aa: CASTQRATSTDTQYF; d_call: -; j_call: TRBJ2-3; clone_size: -; v_call: TRBV6-8
cdr3_nt: TGTGCCAGCAGCGGGCGGGTTGGGGACACCGGGGAGCTGTTTTTT; cdr3_aa: CASSGRVGDTGELFF; d_call: -; j_call: TRBJ2-2; clone_size: -; v_call: TRBV28
cdr3_nt: TGTGCCAGCAGTTTAAAGGGACAATACGAGCAGTACTTC; cdr3_aa: CASSLKGQYEQYF; d_call: -; j_call: TRBJ2-7; clone_size: -; v_call: TRBV28
cdr3_nt: TGTGCCAGCAGAAGACAGGAGGGGCAAGAGACCCAGTACTTC; cdr3_aa: CASRRQEGQETQYF; d_call: -; j_call: TRBJ2-5; clone_size: -; v_call: TRBV12-1
cdr3_nt: TGTGCCAGCAGCTTGAAGGCAGGGGGCTATTATCAGCCCCAGCATTTT; cdr3_aa: CASSLKAGGYYQPQHF; d_call: TRBD1; j_call: TRBJ1-5; clone_size: many; v_call: TRBV11-3
cdr3_nt: TGTGCCAGCAGCCGCACAGGGGCTAGGGATCAGCCCCAGCATTTT; cdr3_aa: CASSRTGARDQPQHF; d_call: TRBD1; j_call: TRBJ1-5; clone_size: few; v_call: TRBV11-3
cdr3_nt: TGTGCTAGTGGTTTCAGGGGTGTGAACACTGAAGCTTTCTTT; cdr3_aa: CASGFRGVNTEAFF; d_call: -; j_call: TRBJ1-1; clone_size: -; v_call: TRBV12-5
cdr3_nt: TGTGCCAGCAGCGCACGACAGGGGGGGAATGAAAAACTGTTTTTT; cdr3_aa: CASSARQGGNEKLFF; d_call: TRBD1; j_call: TRBJ1-4; clone_size: many; v_call: TRBV11-3
cdr3_nt: TGTGCCAGTAGTATCCCCCCCGGACAGGTCGCTGTGAACACTGAAGCTTTCTTT; cdr3_aa: CASSIPPGQVAVNTEAFF; d_call: TRBD1; j_call: TRBJ1-1; clone_size: -; v_call: TRBV19
cdr3_nt: TGTGCCAGCAGTTCGGCGACCGTAGCCAAAAACATTCAGTACTTC; cdr3_aa: CASSSATVAKNIQYF; d_call: -; j_call: TRBJ2-4; clone_size: few; v_call: TRBV28
cdr3_nt: TGTGCCAGCAGCGTTACCACTAGCACAGATACGCAGTATTTT; cdr3_aa: CASSVTTSTDTQYF; d_call: -; j_call: TRBJ2-3; clone_size: many; v_call: TRBV11-3
cdr3_nt: TGTGCCAGCTCACCCGGACAGGGGCGTTCCTATGGCTACACCTTC; cdr3_aa: CASSPGQGRSYGYTF; d_call: TRBD1; j_call: TRBJ1-2; clone_size: -; v_call: TRBV18
cdr3_nt: TGTGCCAGCAATAAGGGGAAAGGGGGTTATAGGGACGAGCAGTACTTC; cdr3_aa: CASNKGKGGYRDEQYF; d_call: -; j_call: TRBJ2-7; clone_size: -; v_call: TRBV6-8
cdr3_nt: TGTGCCAGCAGCGTAGGAGGGGATCCCAATCAGCCCCAGCATTTT; cdr3_aa: CASSVGGDPNQPQHF; d_call: -; j_call: TRBJ1-5; clone_size: few; v_call: TRBV9
cdr3_nt: TGTGCCATCGCTAGGGTTTATAGCAATCAGCCCCAGCATTTT; cdr3_aa: CAIARVYSNQPQHF; d_call: -; j_call: TRBJ1-5; clone_size: -; v_call: TRBV28
cdr3_nt: TGCGCCAGCAGCTTGGAATTGGTGGAGAACACCGGGGAGCTGTTTTTT; cdr3_aa: CASSLELVENTGELFF; d_call: -; j_call: TRBJ2-2; clone_size: -; v_call: TRBV5-1
cdr3_nt: TGTGCCAGTAACAGCTTTTCCTCCGGGGCCAACGTCCTGACTTTC; cdr3_aa: CASNSFSSGANVLTF; d_call: -; j_call: TRBJ2-6; clone_size: -; v_call: TRBV19
cdr3_nt: TGTGCCAGCAGCCGCGGGACAGGGGCCGGGGAGCTGTTTTTT; cdr3_aa: CASSRGTGAGELFF; d_call: TRBD1; j_call: TRBJ2-2; clone_size: many; v_call: TRBV11-1
cdr3_nt: TGCGCCAGCAGCGACGCTAGCGGGAGTGGAGTTGAGCAGTTCTTC; cdr3_aa: CASSDASGSGVEQFF; d_call: TRBD2; j_call: TRBJ2-1; clone_size: -; v_call: TRBV5-1
cdr3_nt: TGTGCCAGCCGGACGACGGGTATGAACACTGAAGCTTTCTTT; cdr3_aa: CASRTTGMNTEAFF; d_call: -; j_call: TRBJ1-1; clone_size: few; v_call: TRBV18
cdr3_nt: TGTGCCAGCAGCCTCGGGACCGTCTCTCTCGAGCAGTACTTC; cdr3_aa: CASSLGTVSLEQYF; d_call: -; j_call: TRBJ2-7; clone_size: medium-sized; v_call: TRBV11-3
cdr3_nt: TGTGCCAGCAGCCGAGAGGGGGGGAGGGACACTGAAGCTTTCTTT; cdr3_aa: CASSREGGRDTEAFF; d_call: -; j_call: TRBJ1-1; clone_size: medium-sized; v_call: TRBV11-3
cdr3_nt: TGCGCCAGCATAGGGACTAGCGGGAAATCGTCCTACAATGAGCAGTTCTTC; cdr3_aa: CASIGTSGKSSYNEQFF; d_call: TRBD2; j_call: TRBJ2-1; clone_size: -; v_call: TRBV5-1
cdr3_nt: TGTGCCAGCAGCTTAAATAGCGGGGGGGTGGAGACCCAGTACTTC; cdr3_aa: CASSLNSGGVETQYF; d_call: TRBD2; j_call: TRBJ2-5; clone_size: medium-sized; v_call: TRBV11-3
cdr3_nt: TGTGCCAGCAGTTTGGGGATTTCTGGGCCCCAGCATTTT; cdr3_aa: CASSLGISGPQHF; d_call: -; j_call: TRBJ1-5; clone_size: -; v_call: TRBV28
cdr3_nt: TGTGCCAGCTCACCGGAGGGGCCAACTGAAGCTTTCTTT; cdr3_aa: CASSPEGPTEAFF; d_call: -; j_call: TRBJ1-1; clone_size: -; v_call: TRBV18
cdr3_nt: TGTGCCAGCAGACGTGACAGGGGTCTGTTGGAGACCCAGTACTTC; cdr3_aa: CASRRDRGLLETQYF; d_call: TRBD1; j_call: TRBJ2-5; clone_size: -; v_call: TRBV28